This TCR beta chain was recovered during a study of T cells in Graves' hyperthyroidism and ophthalmopathy (dated by TCRdb to between 2018 and 2020). The study in broad terms: Peripheral blood samples were taken at the time of initial diagnosis, prior to any treatment. To identify distinguishing TCR V-J signatures, a discovery cohort of some 99 patients was used, comprising 40 to 45 with Graves' ophthalmopathy and roughly 60 with stable Graves' hyperthyroidism. An independent validation cohort of fewer than 20 hyperthyroidism patients and about 16 patients who later progressed to ophthalmopathy tested prospective prediction of ophthalmopathy. The 75 to 100 discovery patients were randomly split 7:3 into training and test sets. The study also compared thyroid tissue and blood T-cell repertoires from about 6 Graves' hyperthyroidism patients. Once sampling was done, hyperthyroidism patients were given methimazole at a starting dose of 30 mg daily, whereas ophthalmopathy patients were given high-dose intravenous methylprednisolone. The paper describes TCR Vbeta CDR3 sequencing of 120 to 150 peripheral blood samples, made up of 40 to 45 ophthalmopathy patients, roughly 80 hyperthyroidism patients and about 17 progressor patients. Broader findings and caveats from the paper: In validation, the model predicted progression to ophthalmopathy a median of roughly 6.2 months before onset, with 70% to 71% sensitivity and almost 75% specificity. Most expanded thyroid clonotypes (frequency above 0.001) were also found in blood, which suggests that blood repertoires may mirror thyroid immune responses. A model built on a 13 V-J signature distinguished ophthalmopathy from stable hyperthyroidism, reaching about 88% sensitivity and under 84% specificity in cross-validation and 80%/75% in testing. No statistical method was used to fix the sample size in advance, and group allocation was not hidden from the investigators.

Hyperthyroidism patients were newly diagnosed, with disease duration under 2 months, and aged 18 to 65 years. Any patient with an uncontrolled infection, another autoimmune disease, pregnancy or lactation was excluded. Clinical symptoms, serum thyroxine and TRAb, thyroid ultrasound, and orbital computed tomography formed the basis for the diagnoses. Blood from progressor patients was collected at the time of first diagnosis with hyperthyroidism, before any ophthalmopathy symptoms had appeared. Ficoll-Paque density gradient centrifugation was used to isolate PBMCs from 10 ml of fresh peripheral blood. Progressor patients were defined as those initially diagnosed with Graves' hyperthyroidism in whom ophthalmopathy developed during follow-up. Trizol reagent was used to extract total RNA, and RNA quality was then checked on an Agilent 2100 Bioanalyzer. The TCR beta CDR3 regions were amplified from RNA transcripts. A first-round RT-PCR of the TCR CDR3 used the HTBI primer set with the Qiagen OneStep RT-PCR kit. Libraries were constructed in a second round of multiplex PCR, after which size selection and purification were performed. The libraries were sequenced on an Illumina HiSeq2000 using paired-end 100 bp reads. The authors' pipeline ran thus. SOAPnuke was used to process the raw data, with reads discarded if the reads contained adapters or uncalled bases, had a mean Phred below 15, or lacked an exact constant-primer or identifier match. High-quality paired reads were merged using COPE v1.2.5, and each unique nucleotide sequence was defined as a clonotype. MiTCR v1.1 was used to align the clonotypes against IMGT TRBV, TRBD and TRBJ reference segments. The analysis included only V-J combinations with a frequency above 0.0001, which together covered 98% to 99.2% of the repertoires. The TCS score was defined as the ratio of F50 (clonal expansion) to E x V (chaos), calculated using BLOSUM62-based TCRdist between CDR3 peptides within each V-J. Welch's t-statistics and random forest reduced around 550 V-J features to 13, which were used in a naive Bayes classifier (R e1071). TCRdb's own reprocessing of the public reads used fastp at Q25 and MiXCR and kept productive beta chains. Every CDR3 protein is listed once, alongside the most common genes and DNA of its rows. The V and J calls and clone size come from TCRdb's table, not from the authors' own analysis. The sample records 550,000 to 850,000 distinct CDR3 sequences, 18% of which are singletons. Together, the top ten hold over 15% of the sample.

This clonotype was picked up many times. Its antigen specificity is not known. No quality values exist for individual bases; no much larger clone is one base distant. The CDR3 spans 15 residues, from the cysteine through the phenylalanine. Left in the record is the CDR3 DNA by itself, 45 bases read in frame from the first base. The germline V gene gives CDR1 as KGHDR and CDR2 as SFDVKD. Trimming removed 3 bases from V and 8 bases from J, leaving 18 bases between the germline ends. The receptor was derived from a woman between 45 and 60 years old with Graves' hyperthyroidism that later progressed to Graves' ophthalmopathy. The rearrangement joined TRBV24-1 to TRBJ1-2; the D gene identity is not certain. The sample consisted of blood. The DNA sequence reads TGTGCCACCAGTGATCCCGCGTCGGTGCCTCCGGGCTACACCTTC. It translates as CATSDPASVPPGYTF.